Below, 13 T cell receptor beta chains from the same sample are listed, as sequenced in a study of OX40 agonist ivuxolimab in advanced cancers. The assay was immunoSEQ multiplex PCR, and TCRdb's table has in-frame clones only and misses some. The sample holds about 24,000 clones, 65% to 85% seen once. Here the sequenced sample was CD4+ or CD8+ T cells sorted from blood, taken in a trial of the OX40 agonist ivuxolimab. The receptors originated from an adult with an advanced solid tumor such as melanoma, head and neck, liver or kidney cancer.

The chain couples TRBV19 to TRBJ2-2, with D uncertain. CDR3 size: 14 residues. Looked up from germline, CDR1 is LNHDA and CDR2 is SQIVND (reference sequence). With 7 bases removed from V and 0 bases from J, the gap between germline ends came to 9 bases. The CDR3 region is CASKLTANTGELFF. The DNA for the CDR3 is TGTGCCAGTAAACTAACAGCGAACACCGGGGAGCTGTTTTTT.

As DNA, the CDR3 is TGTGCCAGCAGCCAAGGGCAGGGGGCCGGATCTCGATATGGCTACACCTTC. This gives the protein CASSQGQGAGSRYGYTF. The gene calls are TRBV4-2 and TRBJ1-2; 8 bases align to TRBD1. The CDR3 has 17 amino acids. CDR1 and CDR2 (germline): LGHNA, YNFKEQ. J gave up 5 bases and V 1 base, and 12 bases lay outside the gene matches.

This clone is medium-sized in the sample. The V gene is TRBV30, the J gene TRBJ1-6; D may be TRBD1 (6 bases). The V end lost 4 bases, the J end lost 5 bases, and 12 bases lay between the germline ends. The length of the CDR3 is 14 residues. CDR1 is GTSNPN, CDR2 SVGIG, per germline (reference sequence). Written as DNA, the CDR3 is TGTGCCTGGATCGGACAGTCCAATAATTCACCCCTCCACTTT. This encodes CAWIGQSNNSPLHF.

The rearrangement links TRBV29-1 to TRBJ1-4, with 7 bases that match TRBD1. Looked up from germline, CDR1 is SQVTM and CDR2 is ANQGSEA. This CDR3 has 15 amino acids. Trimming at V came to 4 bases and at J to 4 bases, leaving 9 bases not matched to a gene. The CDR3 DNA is TGCAGCGTTGTATACGGACAGGCGATTAATGAAAAACTGTTTTTT. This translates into CSVVYGQAINEKLFF.

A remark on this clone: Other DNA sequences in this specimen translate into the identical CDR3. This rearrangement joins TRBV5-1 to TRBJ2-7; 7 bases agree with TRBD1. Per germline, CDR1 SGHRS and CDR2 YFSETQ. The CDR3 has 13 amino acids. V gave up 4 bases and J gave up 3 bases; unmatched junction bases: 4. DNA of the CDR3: TGCGCCAGCAGCAGCAGACAGGGCTACGAGCAGTACTTC. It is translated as CASSSRQGYEQYF.

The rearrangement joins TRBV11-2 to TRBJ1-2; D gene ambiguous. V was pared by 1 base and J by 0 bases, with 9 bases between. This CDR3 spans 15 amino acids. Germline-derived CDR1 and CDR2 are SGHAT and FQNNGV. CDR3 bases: TGTGCCAGCAGCTTAGCGGCGACCTCTAACTATGGCTACACCTTC. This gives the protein CASSLAATSNYGYTF.

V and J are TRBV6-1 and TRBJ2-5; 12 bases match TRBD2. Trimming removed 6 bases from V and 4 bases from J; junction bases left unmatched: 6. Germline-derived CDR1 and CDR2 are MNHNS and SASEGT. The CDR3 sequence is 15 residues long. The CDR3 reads CASSGLAGGGETQYF. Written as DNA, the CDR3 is TGTGCCAGCAGCGGTCTAGCGGGAGGGGGAGAGACCCAGTACTTC.

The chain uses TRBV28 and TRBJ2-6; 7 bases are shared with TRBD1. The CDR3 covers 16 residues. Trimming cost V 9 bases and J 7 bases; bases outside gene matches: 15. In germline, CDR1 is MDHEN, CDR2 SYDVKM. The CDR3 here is CASSVGTEASANVLTF. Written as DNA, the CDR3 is TGTGCCAGTTCAGTGGGGACAGAGGCCTCCGCCAACGTCCTGACTTTC.

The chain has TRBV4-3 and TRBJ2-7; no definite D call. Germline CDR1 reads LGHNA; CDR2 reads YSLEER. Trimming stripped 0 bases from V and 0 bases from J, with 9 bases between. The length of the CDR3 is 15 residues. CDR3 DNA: TGCGCCAGCAGCCAAGAGTCGCACAGCTCCTACGAGCAGTACTTC. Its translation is CASSQESHSSYEQYF.

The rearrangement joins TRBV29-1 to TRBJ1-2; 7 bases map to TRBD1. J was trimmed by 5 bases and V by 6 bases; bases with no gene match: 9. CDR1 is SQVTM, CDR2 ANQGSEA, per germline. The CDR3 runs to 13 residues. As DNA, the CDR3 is TGCAGCGTCCAACCGGGACAGATATATGGCTACACCTTC. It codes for CSVQPGQIYGYTF. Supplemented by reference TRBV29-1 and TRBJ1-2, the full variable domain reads SAVISQKPSRDICQRGTSLTIQCQVDSQVTMMFWYRQQPGQSLTLIATANQGSEATYESGFVIDKFPISRPNLTFSTLTVSNMSPEDSSIYLCSVQPGQIYGYTFGSGTRLTVV.

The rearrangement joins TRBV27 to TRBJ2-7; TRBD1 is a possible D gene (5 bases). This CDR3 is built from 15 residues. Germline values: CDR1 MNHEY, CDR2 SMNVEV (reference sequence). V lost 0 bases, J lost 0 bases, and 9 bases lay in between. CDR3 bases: TGTGCCAGCAGTTTATCCCAGGGATTCTCCTACGAGCAGTACTTC. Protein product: CASSLSQGFSYEQYF.

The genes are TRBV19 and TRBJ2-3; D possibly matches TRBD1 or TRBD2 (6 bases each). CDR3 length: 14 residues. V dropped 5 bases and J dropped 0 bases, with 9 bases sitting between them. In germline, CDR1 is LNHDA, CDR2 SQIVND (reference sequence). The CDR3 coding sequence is TGTGCCAGTAGTCCGGGGGCTAGCACAGATACGCAGTATTTT. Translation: CASSPGASTDTQYF.

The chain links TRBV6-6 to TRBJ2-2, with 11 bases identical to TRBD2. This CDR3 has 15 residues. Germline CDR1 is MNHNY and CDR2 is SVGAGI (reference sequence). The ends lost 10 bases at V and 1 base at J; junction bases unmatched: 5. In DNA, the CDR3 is TGTGCCACGCTAGCGGGGGGCCTGAACACCGGGGAGCTGTTTTTT. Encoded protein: CATLAGGLNTGELFF.